This T cell receptor beta chain was sequenced during a study of T cells in Graves' hyperthyroidism and ophthalmopathy (dated by TCRdb to the late 2010s). With respect to the entire study: Peripheral blood was sampled at the time of initial diagnosis, prior to any treatment. The study also compared thyroid tissue and blood T-cell repertoires from five or six Graves' hyperthyroidism patients. Following sampling, methimazole starting at 30 mg daily was given to hyperthyroidism patients, and high-dose intravenous methylprednisolone was given to ophthalmopathy patients. To identify distinguishing TCR V-J signatures, a discovery cohort of roughly 100 patients was used, comprising some 45 with Graves' ophthalmopathy and approximately 58 with stable Graves' hyperthyroidism. For training and testing, the 80 to 100 patients in the discovery cohort were randomly divided in a 7:3 ratio. TCR Vbeta CDR3 sequencing of 135 peripheral blood samples (roughly 43 ophthalmopathy, about 75 hyperthyroidism and about 17 progressor patients) is reported in the paper. Prospective prediction of ophthalmopathy was tested in an independent validation cohort consisting of 18 hyperthyroidism patients and some 15 patients who later progressed to ophthalmopathy.

Results and caveats for the whole study, not just this receptor: No statistical method was used to set the sample size in advance, and investigators knew the group allocation. Most expanded thyroid clonotypes (frequency above 0.001) were also found in blood, which suggests that blood repertoires may mirror thyroid immune responses. In validation, the model predicted progression to ophthalmopathy a median of 6.5 months before onset, with around 70% sensitivity and about 75% specificity. In cross-validation, a model built on a 13 V-J signature told ophthalmopathy apart from stable hyperthyroidism with just under 90% sensitivity and 81% to 82% specificity, and in testing the same model reached 80%/75%.

About this clonotype itself: Its antigen is still unknown. Per-base quality was not reported, and no clone a single base away is much larger than it.

Hyperthyroidism patients were aged 18 to 65 years and newly diagnosed, with disease duration of less than 2 months. The study excluded patients with uncontrolled infections, other autoimmune diseases, pregnancy or lactation. Clinical symptoms, serum thyroxine and TRAb, thyroid ultrasound, and orbital computed tomography formed the basis for the diagnoses. For progressor patients, blood was drawn at the first diagnosis of hyperthyroidism, before any ophthalmopathy symptoms had appeared. PBMCs were separated from roughly 10 ml of fresh peripheral blood using Ficoll-Paque density gradient centrifugation. Progressor patients were initially diagnosed with Graves' hyperthyroidism and developed ophthalmopathy during follow-up. Total RNA was extracted with Trizol reagent, and quality was checked on an Agilent 2100 Bioanalyzer. TCR beta CDR3 regions were amplified from RNA transcripts. For the first round of RT-PCR on the TCR CDR3, the HTBI primer set was used together with the Qiagen OneStep RT-PCR kit. Libraries were constructed in a second round of multiplex PCR, after which size selection and purification were carried out. Libraries were sequenced paired-end with 100 bp reads on an Illumina HiSeq2000. Per the authors' processing: SOAPnuke was used to process the raw data, with reads discarded if the reads contained adapters or uncalled bases, had a mean Phred below 15, or lacked an exact constant-primer or identifier match. COPE v1.2.5 was used to merge high-quality paired reads, and clonotypes were defined as unique nucleotide sequences. Clonotypes were aligned to IMGT TRBV, TRBD and TRBJ reference segments using MiTCR v1.1. The analysis included only V-J combinations with a frequency above 0.0001, which together covered about 99% of the repertoires. The TCS score was defined as F50 (clonal expansion) divided by E x V (chaos), with BLOSUM62-based TCRdist calculated between CDR3 peptides within each V-J. Welch's t-statistics and random forest reduced roughly 530 V-J features to 13, which were used in a naive Bayes classifier (R e1071). The public reads were run again by TCRdb, first through fastp at Q25 and then through MiXCR, and only productive beta chains were kept. Every distinct CDR3 protein forms one entry, paired with its most common genes and DNA. V and J calls and clone size were set by TCRdb, not the authors. In this sample the table shows roughly 400,000 distinct CDR3 sequences, 15% to 18% of which occur a single time. The ten largest clones capture approximately 30% of the sample.

The clonotype comes from a woman between 18 and 29 years old with Graves' hyperthyroidism that later progressed to Graves' ophthalmopathy. The sample comprised blood.

The CDR3 loop reads CASSPWGRGNSNQPQHF. DNA sequence: TGTGCCAGCTCACCGTGGGGGAGGGGAAATAGCAATCAGCCCCAGCATTTT. Here the chain combines TRBV18 and TRBJ1-5; TRBD1 might be the D gene, on 5 matching bases. The germline V gene yields KGHSH for CDR1 and LQKENI for CDR2. Including cysteine and phenylalanine, the CDR3 has 17 amino acids. The entry retains the CDR3 DNA only, 51 bases that are in frame from base 1. Trimming takes 3 bases from V and 0 bases from J, and the germline ends sit 15 bases apart.